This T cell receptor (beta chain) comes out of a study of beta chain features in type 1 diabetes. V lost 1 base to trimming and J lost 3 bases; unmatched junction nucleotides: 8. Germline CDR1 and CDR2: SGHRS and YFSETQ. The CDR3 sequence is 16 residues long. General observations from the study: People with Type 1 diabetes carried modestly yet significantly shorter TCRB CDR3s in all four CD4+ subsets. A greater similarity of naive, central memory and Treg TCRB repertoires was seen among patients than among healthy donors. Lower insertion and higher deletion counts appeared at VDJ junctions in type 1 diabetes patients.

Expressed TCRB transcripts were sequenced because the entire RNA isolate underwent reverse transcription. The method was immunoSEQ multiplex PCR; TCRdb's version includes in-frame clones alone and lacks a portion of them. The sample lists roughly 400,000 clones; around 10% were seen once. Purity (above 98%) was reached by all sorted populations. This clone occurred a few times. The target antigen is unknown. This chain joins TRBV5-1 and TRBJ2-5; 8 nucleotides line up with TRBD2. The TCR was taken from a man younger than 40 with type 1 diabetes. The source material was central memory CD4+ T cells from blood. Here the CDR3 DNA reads TGCGCCAGCAGCTTGCTTCCAGCGGGAGCGGAAGAGACCCAGTACTTC. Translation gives CASSLLPAGAEETQYF.